In this sample, the clone carrying this T cell receptor beta chain is medium-sized (0.01 to 0.1%). TCRdb used MiXCR to reprocess the PCR reads, holding one entry per CDR3 protein. In the table there are about 13,000 distinct CDR3 sequences, about 53% of which are singletons. This specimen belongs to a study of tumor-infiltrating lymphocytes in oesophageal squamous cell carcinoma. This CDR3 is 15 amino acids long. V gave up 2 bases and J gave up 5 bases; unmatched junction bases: 3. Germline CDR1 and CDR2: MGHDK and SYGVNS. The clonotype comes from a male donor with esophageal squamous cell carcinoma. The chain is built from TRBV25-1 and TRBJ1-6, with 7 bases fitting TRBD1. Source material: esophageal tumor tissue. This chain's CDR3 is CASSEGTAHNSPLHF. In DNA form, the CDR3 reads TGTGCCAGCAGTGAAGGGACAGCCCATAATTCACCCCTCCACTTT.